Below, one T cell receptor beta chain is given with its context. The antigen remains undetermined. This sample stems from a study of T cell responses to AZD1222 COVID-19 vaccine. Looking at the study overall: Second-dose recipients at about 4 or about 12 weeks were treated as one pooled group.

Germline lookup yields CDR1 SNHLY and CDR2 FYNNEI. With 10 bases clipped from V and 4 bases from J, the junction kept 11 bases outside the gene matches. The CDR3 consists of 15 residues. Regarding the study as a whole: Donors were chiefly white British, with a greater number of females, and clonal diversity was perhaps underestimated. In all cases, repertoires were sampled only after the peak T cell response.

Assay: immunoSEQ multiplex PCR; the TCRdb copy retains only in-frame clones and omits some. The sample holds under 130,000 clones, approximately 90% seen once. This specimen was peripheral blood, taken on day 0 of AZD1222 vaccination. The source is an adult in good health. The chain links TRBV2 to TRBJ2-7; 12 bases agree with TRBD1. CDR3 sequence (DNA): TGTGCCACCCTCGGGGACAGGGGGCCACCATACGAGCAGTACTTC. Amino acid sequence: CATLGDRGPPYEQYF.